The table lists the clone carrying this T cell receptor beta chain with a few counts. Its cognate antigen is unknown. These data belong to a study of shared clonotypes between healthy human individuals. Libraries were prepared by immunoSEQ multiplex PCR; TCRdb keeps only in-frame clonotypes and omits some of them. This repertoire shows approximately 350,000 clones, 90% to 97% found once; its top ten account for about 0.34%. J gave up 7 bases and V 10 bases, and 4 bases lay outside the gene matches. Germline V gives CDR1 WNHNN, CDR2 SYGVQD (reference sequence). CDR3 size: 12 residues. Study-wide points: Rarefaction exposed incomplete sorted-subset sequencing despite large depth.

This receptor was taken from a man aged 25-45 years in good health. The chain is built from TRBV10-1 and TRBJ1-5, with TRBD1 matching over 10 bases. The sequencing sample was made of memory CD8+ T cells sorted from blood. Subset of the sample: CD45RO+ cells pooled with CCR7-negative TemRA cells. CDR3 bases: TGCGCCACCGGGACAGGGGACCAGCCCCAGCATTTT. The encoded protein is CATGTGDQPQHF.